One sample yielded the 27 T cell receptor beta chains listed below, sequenced in a study of vaccination effects on CD4 cells after COVID-19. These receptors are not linked to any known antigen. The protocol was immunoSEQ multiplex PCR, while the TCRdb copy is restricted to in-frame clones and leaves out a portion. The table lists under 70,000 clones, roughly 75% of them singletons, with roughly 3.5% in the top ten. Antigen-specific CD4+ T cells were expanded with viral peptide pools in the ViraFEST assay before sequencing. The authors isolated CD4+ T cells after less than eleven days of culture. Negative nucleocapsid antibody tests before and after vaccination confirmed no previous SARS-CoV-2 infection. Here the sequenced sample was CD4+ T cells from PBMCs cultured with HCoV-OC43 spike peptides, taken before COVID-19 vaccination. The subset was: HCoV-OC43 spike overlapping peptide pool stimulation. The receptors originated from a human donor who received a COVID-19 vaccine.

CDR3 sequence (DNA): TGTGCCAGCAGCTTGTGGGGGCATACGCAGTATTTT. Protein: CASSLWGHTQYF. The chain uses TRBV5-8 and TRBJ2-3; D may be TRBD1 (6 bases). Germline CDR1 SGHTS, CDR2 YDEGEE. The length of the CDR3 is 12 residues. V was trimmed by 1 base and J by 7 bases, leaving 7 bases between them.

The rearrangement links TRBV7-3 to TRBJ2-3; 8 bases are a match to TRBD2. CDR3 length equals 15 residues. Germline V gene sequence: CDR1 SGHTA, CDR2 FQGTGA. After removal of 0 bases from V and 6 bases from J, the junction contained 5 bases not matched to a gene. The CDR3 nucleotides are TGTGCCAGCAGCTTAACGGCGGGGGGAGGGGATACGCAGTATTTT. This codes for CASSLTAGGGDTQYF.

The CDR3 DNA reads TGCGCCAGCAGCTTGGTGGGGACGTACTATAATTCACCCCTCCACTTT. Its translation is CASSLVGTYYNSPLHF. The rearrangement joins TRBV5-1 to TRBJ1-6; perhaps TRBD1 as D (5 bases). Germline assignment: CDR1 SGHRS and CDR2 YFSETQ. Trimming shortened V by 0 bases and J by 3 bases, and 10 bases separated the two germline ends. The CDR3 runs 16 residues.

The chain is built from TRBV9 and TRBJ1-3; no clear D. There are 18 residues in the CDR3. The germline V gene has CDR1 SGDLS and CDR2 YYNGEE. Trimming removed 0 bases at V and 0 bases at J, with 16 bases between. This CDR3 reads CASSVAPRTGSSGNTIYF. CDR3 nucleotide sequence: TGTGCCAGCAGCGTAGCCCCTCGTACGGGATCCTCTGGAAACACCATATATTTT.

The rearrangement joins TRBV19 to TRBJ2-3; 7 nucleotides align to TRBD1. CDR1 and CDR2 (germline): LNHDA, SQIVND (reference sequence). The V gene end was trimmed by 5 bases and the J gene end by 0 bases; junction bases not matched to a gene: 5. The CDR3 length is 15 residues. The CDR3 sequence is CASSLGQVSTDTQYF. CDR3 bases: TGTGCCAGTAGTTTAGGACAGGTTAGCACAGATACGCAGTATTTT.

J is TRBJ1-2 and V is TRBV7-2, with D possibly matching TRBD1 (5 bases). CDR1 is SGHTA and CDR2 is FQGNSA in the germline V gene. Trimming took 5 bases from V and 4 from J, leaving 23 bases between them. This CDR3 contains 17 residues. In DNA form, the CDR3 reads TGTGCCAGCAGCCCCCCCCGCGGGGGGGATTTTAGCTATGGCTACACCTTC. Translated: CASSPPRGGDFSYGYTF.

The CDR3 here is CASSPSTGVASAEKLFF. In DNA form, the CDR3 reads TGTGCCAGCTCACCGTCAACAGGCGTCGCTTCGGCTGAAAAACTGTTTTTT. The genes are TRBV18 and TRBJ1-4; TRBD1 might be the D (5 bases). Between the trimmed V and J ends, which lost 3 bases and 7 bases, there was a span of 21 bases. Germline V gene data show CDR1 as KGHSH and CDR2 as LQKENI. The CDR3 has 17 amino acids.

The genes are TRBV5-1 and TRBJ1-4, with D unresolved. Looked up from germline, CDR1 is SGHRS and CDR2 is YFSETQ. The CDR3 runs 16 residues. The ends were cut back, 0 bases at V and 7 bases at J, with 16 bases in the middle. The CDR3 DNA reads as TGCGCCAGCAGCTTGGGTTTTGCCACTCCGGCTGAAAAACTGTTTTTT. Translated: CASSLGFATPAEKLFF.

The V and J genes are TRBV28 and TRBJ1-5; the match to TRBD1 covers 10 bases. Per germline, CDR1 MDHEN and CDR2 SYDVKM. The V segment lost 7 bases and the J segment 0 bases; nucleotides outside the gene matches: 6. The CDR3 loop spans 16 amino acids. The CDR3 spells CASNPTGGFSNQPQHF. CDR3 bases: TGTGCCAGCAACCCGACAGGGGGCTTTAGCAATCAGCCCCAGCATTTT.

This clone was counted between two and nine times. The chain employs TRBV23-1 and TRBJ1-4; D uncertain. TRBV23-1 is recorded as an ORF, its role being uncertain. Trimming cost V 0 bases and J 8 bases, with 7 bases left between them. This CDR3 contains 13 residues. CDR3 sequence: CASSQSEGEKLFF. CDR3 in DNA: TGCGCCAGCAGTCAATCGGAGGGAGAAAAACTGTTTTTT.

The chain combines TRBV5-6 with TRBJ1-1, with unresolved D. The CDR3 spans 15 residues. CDR1 SGHDT and CDR2 YYEEEE come from the germline V gene. The V gene lost 5 bases and the J gene lost 0 bases, with 14 bases spanning the gap. Written as DNA, the CDR3 is TGTGCCAGCAGTGCGCCCGACCGGTTGAACACTGAAGCTTTCTTT. This sequence encodes CASSAPDRLNTEAFF.

The chain is built from TRBV5-1 and TRBJ2-3; possible D gene TRBD2, 5 bases. The CDR3 runs 13 residues. Trimming removed 6 bases at V and 2 bases at J, with 10 bases between. Germline values: CDR1 SGHRS, CDR2 YFSETQ. CDR3 amino acids: CASKRGVTDTQYF. CDR3 DNA sequence: TGCGCCAGCAAACGGGGAGTCACAGATACGCAGTATTTT. The full variable domain, rest sourced from reference TRBV5-1 and TRBJ2-3, is KAGVTQTPRYLIKTRGQQVTLSCSPISGHRSVSWYQQTPGQGLQFLFEYFSETQRNKGNFPGRFSGRQFSNSRSEMNVSTLELGDSALYLCASKRGVTDTQYFGPGTRLTVL.

The rearrangement uses TRBV6-5 and TRBJ2-7; tentatively, D is TRBD1 (6 bases). In germline, CDR1 is MNHEY, CDR2 SVGAGI. The V end lost 0 bases, the J end lost 6 bases, and 9 bases lay between the germline ends. This CDR3 is 13 amino acids long. CDR3 residues: CASSYSTGSEQYV. CDR3 DNA: TGTGCCAGCAGTTACTCGACAGGATCCGAGCAGTACGTC.

The sample holds a few counts of this clone. This chain links TRBV5-5 with TRBJ2-7, with 8 bases matching TRBD2. CDR1 and CDR2 (germline): SGHKS, YYEKEE (reference sequence). The CDR3 contains 15 residues. Germline trimming cut 3 bases from V and 2 bases from J; bases unmatched to any gene: 7. CDR3 bases: TGTGCCAGCAGCTCAGGAGCGGGGGTCACCTACGAGCAGTACGTC. Translation gives CASSSGAGVTYEQYV.

This rearrangement joins TRBV19 to TRBJ1-2; TRBD1 matches 10 bases. Trimming at V came to 6 bases and at J to 8 bases, leaving 12 bases not matched to a gene. The germline gives CDR1 LNHDA, CDR2 SQIVND (reference sequence). The length of the CDR3 is 15 residues. This CDR3 is CASRLSGTGALGYTF. In DNA form, the CDR3 reads TGTGCCAGTAGACTTTCCGGGACAGGGGCGCTCGGCTACACCTTC.

The chain couples TRBV6-6 to TRBJ1-5; no reliable D call. This CDR3 contains 13 residues. V shed 7 bases and J shed 4 bases, with 11 bases lying between them. Germline values: CDR1 MNHNY, CDR2 SVGAGI (reference sequence). In DNA form, the CDR3 reads TGTGCCAGCATGATCGAAGGGAATCAGCCCCAGCATTTT. Its translation: CASMIEGNQPQHF.

This clone was detected a few times. This rearrangement joins TRBV2 to TRBJ2-5, with 13 bases matching TRBD2. This CDR3 spans 19 amino acids. Germline CDR1 and CDR2: SNHLY and FYNNEI. V dropped 5 bases and J dropped 5; count of bases not matched to a gene: 17. The CDR3 region has the DNA TGTGCCAGCAGTTCCCGACTAGCGGGGGGCACCCTTGTGAGGGAGACCCAGTACTTC. It yields the protein CASSSRLAGGTLVRETQYF. Supplemented by reference TRBV2 and TRBJ2-5, the full variable domain reads EPEVTQTPSHQVTQMGQEVILRCVPISNHLYFYWYRQILGQKVEFLVSFYNNEISEKSEIFDDQFSVERPDGSNFTLKIRSTKLEDSAMYFCASSSRLAGGTLVRETQYFGPGTRLLVL.

V is TRBV5-6 and J is TRBJ1-1, with 10 bases matching TRBD1. The CDR3 extends over 16 amino acids. V gave up 4 bases and J gave up 1 base; unmatched junction bases: 7. In germline, CDR1 is SGHDT, CDR2 YYEEEE. CDR3 bases: TGTGCCAGCAGCCCAGGACAGGGGGTGGGGAACACTGAAGCTTTCTTT. Protein sequence: CASSPGQGVGNTEAFF.

The rearrangement links TRBV7-2 to TRBJ2-3; the D gene is possibly TRBD1 (6 bases). Germline V gene data show CDR1 as SGHTA and CDR2 as FQGNSA. CDR3 length equals 11 residues. V was cut by 5 bases and J by 11 bases, with 11 bases left in between. CDR3 region: CASSIRGGQYF. The CDR3 coding sequence is TGTGCCAGCAGCATTAGAGGGGGGCAGTATTTT.

V usage is TRBV4-1 and J usage is TRBJ2-5; 7 nucleotides agree with TRBD1. This CDR3 spans 16 amino acids. Trimming at V came to 1 base and at J to 1 base, leaving 6 bases not matched to a gene. Germline assignment: CDR1 MGHRA and CDR2 YSYEKL. This CDR3 is CASSQAPNRGQETQYF. The CDR3 DNA follows: TGCGCCAGCAGCCAAGCCCCTAACAGGGGCCAAGAGACCCAGTACTTC.

The chain joins TRBV6-6 to TRBJ1-5; D perhaps matches TRBD1 (6 bases). This CDR3 is 16 amino acids long. Germline V lookup: CDR1 MNHNY, CDR2 SVGAGI (reference sequence). V shed 6 bases and J shed 2 bases, with 17 bases lying between them. CDR3 sequence reads: CASRDVQGNGNQPQHF. CDR3 coding DNA: TGTGCCAGCAGGGACGTACAGGGAAATGGCAATCAGCCCCAGCATTTT.

This clone turned up a few times. The V gene is TRBV7-9, the J gene TRBJ1-1; D call uncertain. The CDR3 has 13 amino acids. Germline assignment: CDR1 SEHNR and CDR2 FQNEAQ (reference sequence). The V gene lost 6 bases and the J gene lost 3 bases, with 11 bases spanning the gap. The CDR3 DNA reads TGTGCCAGCAGTTCGTCGTCTGACACTGAAGCTTTCTTT. This codes for CASSSSSDTEAFF.

This clone was observed once. This chain connects TRBV6-5 to TRBJ1-1, with 7 positions matching TRBD1. In germline, CDR1 is MNHEY, CDR2 SVGAGI. J was trimmed by 11 bases and V by 6 bases; bases with no gene match: 12. CDR3 length equals 13 residues. The CDR3, as DNA: TGTGCCAGCAGCGCCTTGCGGCAGGGGGATGCTTTCTTT. This sequence encodes CASSALRQGDAFF.

The sample holds a few counts of this clone. This chain joins TRBV6-1 and TRBJ2-7; TRBD1 matches at 7 bases. Germline V gene data show CDR1 as MNHNS and CDR2 as SASEGT. The CDR3 is made up of 15 amino acids. With V trimmed by 3 bases and J by 6 bases, 11 bases remained unmatched. CDR3 sequence: CASSDQARGHPEQYV. CDR3 DNA: TGTGCCAGCAGTGATCAGGCTAGGGGGCATCCCGAGCAGTACGTC.

This clone came up once. V usage is TRBV5-1 and J usage is TRBJ2-2; unclear D gene. The CDR3 covers 15 residues. V gave up 1 base and J gave up 4 bases, with 11 bases separating them. The germline CDR1 and CDR2 sequences are SGHRS and YFSETQ. The CDR3 here is CASSLSSSSTGELFF. For the CDR3, the DNA is TGCGCCAGCAGCTTGTCCAGCTCTAGCACCGGGGAGCTGTTTTTT.

In this sample, this clone turned up once. The chain is built from TRBV24-1 and TRBJ2-5; TRBD1 matches 10 bases. The trim removed 4 bases at V and 5 bases at J, leaving 9 bases unmatched. The length of the CDR3 is 16 residues. Per germline, CDR1 KGHDR and CDR2 SFDVKD. The CDR3 spells CATSDPSTGGQETQYF. The CDR3 DNA reads as TGTGCCACCAGTGACCCCTCGACAGGGGGCCAGGAGACCCAGTACTTC.

The chain carries TRBV5-1 and TRBJ2-5; D possibly uses TRBD1 or TRBD2 (5 bases each). The CDR3 has 14 residues. The germline V gene encodes CDR1 SGHRS and CDR2 YFSETQ. V dropped 4 bases and J dropped 5 bases, with 15 bases sitting between them. The CDR3: CASSPGTGEETQYF. The CDR3 nucleotides are TGCGCCAGCAGCCCCGGGACCGGGGAGGAGACCCAGTACTTC.